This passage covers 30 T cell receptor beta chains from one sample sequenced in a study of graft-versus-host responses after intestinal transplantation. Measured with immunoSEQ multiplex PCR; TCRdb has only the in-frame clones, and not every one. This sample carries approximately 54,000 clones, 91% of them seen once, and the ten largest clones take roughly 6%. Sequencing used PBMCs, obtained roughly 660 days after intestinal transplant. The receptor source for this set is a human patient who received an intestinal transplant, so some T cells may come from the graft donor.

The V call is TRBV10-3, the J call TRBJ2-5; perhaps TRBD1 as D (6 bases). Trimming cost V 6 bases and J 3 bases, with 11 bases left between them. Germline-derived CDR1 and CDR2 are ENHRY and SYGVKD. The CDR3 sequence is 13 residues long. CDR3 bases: TGTGCCATCAGCACTACAGGGAAAGAGACCCAGTACTTC. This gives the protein CAISTTGKETQYF.

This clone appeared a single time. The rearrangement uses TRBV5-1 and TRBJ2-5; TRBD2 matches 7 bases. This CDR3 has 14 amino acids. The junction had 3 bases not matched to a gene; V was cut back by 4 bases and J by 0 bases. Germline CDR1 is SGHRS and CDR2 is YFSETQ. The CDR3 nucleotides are TGCGCCAGCAGCATAGGACTAGACCAAGAGACCCAGTACTTC. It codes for CASSIGLDQETQYF. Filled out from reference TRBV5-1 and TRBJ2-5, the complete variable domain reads KAGVTQTPRYLIKTRGQQVTLSCSPISGHRSVSWYQQTPGQGLQFLFEYFSETQRNKGNFPGRFSGRQFSNSRSEMNVSTLELGDSALYLCASSIGLDQETQYFGPGTRLLVL.

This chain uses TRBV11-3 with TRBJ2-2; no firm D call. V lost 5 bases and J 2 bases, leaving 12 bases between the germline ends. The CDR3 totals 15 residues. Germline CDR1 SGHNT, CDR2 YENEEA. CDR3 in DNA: TGTGCCAGCAGCCTGAGTGGGGTTAACACCGGGGAGCTGTTTTTT. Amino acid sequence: CASSLSGVNTGELFF.

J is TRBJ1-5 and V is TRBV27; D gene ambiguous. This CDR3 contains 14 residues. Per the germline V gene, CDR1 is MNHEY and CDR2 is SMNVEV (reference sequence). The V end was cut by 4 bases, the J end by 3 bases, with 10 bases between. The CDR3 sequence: CASSSDGFNQPQHF. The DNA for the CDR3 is TGTGCCAGCAGTTCTGACGGATTCAATCAGCCCCAGCATTTT.

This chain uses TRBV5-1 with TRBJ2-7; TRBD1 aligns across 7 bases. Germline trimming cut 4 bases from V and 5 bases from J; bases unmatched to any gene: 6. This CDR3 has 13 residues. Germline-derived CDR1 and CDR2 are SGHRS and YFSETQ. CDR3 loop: CASSATGIHEQYF. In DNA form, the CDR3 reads TGCGCCAGCAGCGCGACAGGGATCCACGAGCAGTACTTC.

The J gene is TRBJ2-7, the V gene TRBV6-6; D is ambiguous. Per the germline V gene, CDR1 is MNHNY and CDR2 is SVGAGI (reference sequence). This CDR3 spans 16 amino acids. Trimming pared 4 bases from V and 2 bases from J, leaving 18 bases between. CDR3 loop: CASSSLGMSGTYEQYF. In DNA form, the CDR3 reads TGTGCCAGCAGTTCCCTCGGAATGAGTGGGACCTACGAGCAGTACTTC.

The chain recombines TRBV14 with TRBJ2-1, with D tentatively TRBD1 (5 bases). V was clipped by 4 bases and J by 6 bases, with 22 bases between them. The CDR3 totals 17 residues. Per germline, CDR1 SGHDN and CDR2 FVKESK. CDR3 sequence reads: CASSRSRAFGYRNEQFF. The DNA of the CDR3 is TGTGCCAGCAGCCGCAGCAGGGCCTTTGGTTATCGCAATGAGCAGTTCTTC.

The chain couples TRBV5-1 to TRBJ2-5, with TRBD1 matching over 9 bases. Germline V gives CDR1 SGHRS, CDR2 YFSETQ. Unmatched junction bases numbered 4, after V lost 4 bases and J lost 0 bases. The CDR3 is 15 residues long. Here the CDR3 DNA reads TGCGCCAGCAGCCCCGGGACAGGGCACCAAGAGACCCAGTACTTC. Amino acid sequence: CASSPGTGHQETQYF.

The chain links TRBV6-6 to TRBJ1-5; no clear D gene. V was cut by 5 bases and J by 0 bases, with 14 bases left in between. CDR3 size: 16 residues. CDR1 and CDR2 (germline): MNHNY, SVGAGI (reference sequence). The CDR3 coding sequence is TGTGCCAGCAGTACAAATATTATTTATAGCAATCAGCCCCAGCATTTT. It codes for CASSTNIIYSNQPQHF.

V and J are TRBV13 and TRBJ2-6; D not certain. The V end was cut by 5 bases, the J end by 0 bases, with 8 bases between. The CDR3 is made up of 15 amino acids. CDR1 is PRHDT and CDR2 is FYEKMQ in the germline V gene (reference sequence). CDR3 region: CASSQGPSGANVLTF. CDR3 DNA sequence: TGTGCCAGCAGCCAAGGTCCCTCTGGGGCCAACGTCCTGACTTTC.

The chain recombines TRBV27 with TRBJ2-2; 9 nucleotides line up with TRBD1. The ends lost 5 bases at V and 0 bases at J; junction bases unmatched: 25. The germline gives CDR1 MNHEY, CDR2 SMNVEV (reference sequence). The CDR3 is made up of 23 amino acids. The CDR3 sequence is CASSIRVVPGDRAPRANTGELFF. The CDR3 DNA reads TGTGCCAGCAGTATCCGGGTGGTCCCGGGGGACAGGGCCCCTAGGGCGAACACCGGGGAGCTGTTTTTT.

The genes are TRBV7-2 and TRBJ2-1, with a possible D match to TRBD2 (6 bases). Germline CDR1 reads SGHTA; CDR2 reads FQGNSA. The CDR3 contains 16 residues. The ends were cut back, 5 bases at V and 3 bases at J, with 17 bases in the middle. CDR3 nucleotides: TGTGCCAGCAGCCCCGCCGCGGGACGCTTCTACAATGAGCAGTTCTTC. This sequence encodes CASSPAAGRFYNEQFF.

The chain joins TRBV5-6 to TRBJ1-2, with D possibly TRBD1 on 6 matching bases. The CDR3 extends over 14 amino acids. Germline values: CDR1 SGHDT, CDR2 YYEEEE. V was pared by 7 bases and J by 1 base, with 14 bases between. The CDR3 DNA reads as TGTGCCAGCGTCTCGGGACATTTTAACTATGGCTACACCTTC. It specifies CASVSGHFNYGYTF.

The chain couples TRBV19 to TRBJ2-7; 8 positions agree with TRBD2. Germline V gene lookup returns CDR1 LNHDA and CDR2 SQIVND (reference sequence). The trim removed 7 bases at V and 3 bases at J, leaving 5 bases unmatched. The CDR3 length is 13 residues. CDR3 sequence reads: CASKERGSYEQYF. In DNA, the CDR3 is TGTGCCAGTAAGGAGCGGGGGAGCTACGAGCAGTACTTC.

The CDR3, as DNA: TGTGCCAGTAACGGGCAGAACGTAGAGACCCAGTACTTC. This encodes CASNGQNVETQYF. The chain is built from TRBV19 and TRBJ2-5; no clear D gene. The CDR3 contains 13 residues. The V and J ends lost 7 bases and 4 bases respectively, with 13 bases between them. Germline CDR1 LNHDA, CDR2 SQIVND (reference sequence).

The DNA for the CDR3 is TGTGCCAGCAGTCAGGGGACTCTTCCCTACAATGAGCAGTTCTTC. It yields the protein CASSQGTLPYNEQFF. The chain is built from TRBV6-1 and TRBJ2-1; either TRBD1 or TRBD2 may supply D (6 bases each). V lost 5 bases and J 2 bases, leaving 13 bases between the germline ends. The CDR3 has 15 amino acids. Looked up from germline, CDR1 is MNHNS and CDR2 is SASEGT.

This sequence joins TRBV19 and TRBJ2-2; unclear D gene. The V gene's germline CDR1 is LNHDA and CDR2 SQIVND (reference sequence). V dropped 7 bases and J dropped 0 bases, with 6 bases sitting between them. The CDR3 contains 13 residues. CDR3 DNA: TGTGCCAGTACGTACTCGAACACCGGGGAGCTGTTTTTT. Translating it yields CASTYSNTGELFF.

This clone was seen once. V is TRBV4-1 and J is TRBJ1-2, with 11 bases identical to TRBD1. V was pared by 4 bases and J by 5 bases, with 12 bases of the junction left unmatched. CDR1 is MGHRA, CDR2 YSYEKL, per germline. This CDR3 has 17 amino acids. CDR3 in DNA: TGCGCCAGCAGCCCTGGTGGACAGGGGGCCTCTTGGTATGGCTACACCTTC. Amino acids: CASSPGGQGASWYGYTF.

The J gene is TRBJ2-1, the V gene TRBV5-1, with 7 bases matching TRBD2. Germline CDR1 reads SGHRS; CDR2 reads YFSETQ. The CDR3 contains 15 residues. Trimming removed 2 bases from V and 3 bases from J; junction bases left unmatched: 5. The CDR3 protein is CASSFLTSSYNEQFF. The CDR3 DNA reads TGCGCCAGCAGCTTCCTGACTAGCAGCTACAATGAGCAGTTCTTC. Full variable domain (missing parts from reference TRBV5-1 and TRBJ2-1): KAGVTQTPRYLIKTRGQQVTLSCSPISGHRSVSWYQQTPGQGLQFLFEYFSETQRNKGNFPGRFSGRQFSNSRSEMNVSTLELGDSALYLCASSFLTSSYNEQFFGPGTRLTVL.

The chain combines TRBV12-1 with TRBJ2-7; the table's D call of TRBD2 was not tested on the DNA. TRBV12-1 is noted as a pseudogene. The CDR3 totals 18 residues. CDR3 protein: CASSHGTSGGTSSYEQYF. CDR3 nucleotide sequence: TGTGCCAGCAGCCACGGGACTAGCGGGGGAACGAGCTCCTACGAGCAGTACTTC.

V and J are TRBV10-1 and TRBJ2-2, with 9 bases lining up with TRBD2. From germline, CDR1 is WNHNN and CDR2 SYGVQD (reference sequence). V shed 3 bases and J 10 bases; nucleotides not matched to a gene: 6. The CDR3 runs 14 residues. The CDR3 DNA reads TGCGCCAGCAGTGACAGCGGGGGGCGCATGGAGCTGTTTTTT. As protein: CASSDSGGRMELFF.

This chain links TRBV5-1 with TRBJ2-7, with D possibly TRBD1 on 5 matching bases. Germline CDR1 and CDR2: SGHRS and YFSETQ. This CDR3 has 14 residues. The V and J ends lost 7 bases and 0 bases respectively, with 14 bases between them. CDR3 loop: CASQQVPLSYEQYF. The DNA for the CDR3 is TGCGCCAGCCAACAGGTGCCCCTCTCCTACGAGCAGTACTTC. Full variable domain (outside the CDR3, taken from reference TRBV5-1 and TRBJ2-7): KAGVTQTPRYLIKTRGQQVTLSCSPISGHRSVSWYQQTPGQGLQFLFEYFSETQRNKGNFPGRFSGRQFSNSRSEMNVSTLELGDSALYLCASQQVPLSYEQYFGPGTRLTVT.

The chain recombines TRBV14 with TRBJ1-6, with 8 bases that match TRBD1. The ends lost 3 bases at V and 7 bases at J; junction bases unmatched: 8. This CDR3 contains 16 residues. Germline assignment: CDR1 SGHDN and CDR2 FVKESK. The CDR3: CASSQADRGWNSPLHF. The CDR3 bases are TGTGCCAGCAGCCAGGCCGACAGGGGTTGGAATTCACCCCTCCACTTT.

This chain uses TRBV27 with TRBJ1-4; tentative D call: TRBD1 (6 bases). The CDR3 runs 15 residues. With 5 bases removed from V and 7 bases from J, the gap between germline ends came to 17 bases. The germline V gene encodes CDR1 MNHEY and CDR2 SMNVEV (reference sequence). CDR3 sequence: CASSLQEGGGEKLFF. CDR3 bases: TGTGCCAGCAGTCTACAGGAGGGGGGTGGTGAAAAACTGTTTTTT.

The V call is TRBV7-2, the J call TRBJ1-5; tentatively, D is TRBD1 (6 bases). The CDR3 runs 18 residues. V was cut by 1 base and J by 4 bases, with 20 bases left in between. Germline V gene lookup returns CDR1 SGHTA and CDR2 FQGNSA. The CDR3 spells CASSLEGDFWALNQPQHF. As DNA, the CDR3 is TGTGCCAGCAGCTTAGAGGGGGATTTTTGGGCACTAAATCAGCCCCAGCATTTT.

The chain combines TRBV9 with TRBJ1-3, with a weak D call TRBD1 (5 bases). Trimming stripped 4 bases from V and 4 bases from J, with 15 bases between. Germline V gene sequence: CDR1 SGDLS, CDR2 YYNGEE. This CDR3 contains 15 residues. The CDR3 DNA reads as TGTGCCAGCAGCATCAGAACGGGGGACGGAAACACCATATATTTT. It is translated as CASSIRTGDGNTIYF.

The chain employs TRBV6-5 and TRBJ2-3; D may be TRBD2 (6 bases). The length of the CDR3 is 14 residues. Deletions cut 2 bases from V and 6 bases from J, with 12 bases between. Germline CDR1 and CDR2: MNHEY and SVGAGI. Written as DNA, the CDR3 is TGTGCCAGCAGTTACGGGGCGGGGCGTGATACGCAGTATTTT. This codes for CASSYGAGRDTQYF.

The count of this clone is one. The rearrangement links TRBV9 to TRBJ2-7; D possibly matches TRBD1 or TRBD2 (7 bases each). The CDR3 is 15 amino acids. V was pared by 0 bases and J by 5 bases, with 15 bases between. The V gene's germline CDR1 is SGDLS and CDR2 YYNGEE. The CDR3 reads CASSVGQGGSDEQYF. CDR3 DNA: TGTGCCAGCAGCGTAGGCCAGGGGGGGAGCGACGAGCAGTACTTC.

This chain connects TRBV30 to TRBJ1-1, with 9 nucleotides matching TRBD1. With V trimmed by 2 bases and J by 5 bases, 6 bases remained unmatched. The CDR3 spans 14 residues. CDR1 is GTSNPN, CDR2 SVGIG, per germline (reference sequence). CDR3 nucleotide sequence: TGTGCCTGGAGTAATTGGGACAGGGTTACTGAAGCTTTCTTT. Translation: CAWSNWDRVTEAFF.

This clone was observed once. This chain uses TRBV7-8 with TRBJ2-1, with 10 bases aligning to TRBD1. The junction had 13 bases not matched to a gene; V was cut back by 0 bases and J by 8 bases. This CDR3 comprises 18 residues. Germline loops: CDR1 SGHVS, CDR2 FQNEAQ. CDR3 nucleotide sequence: TGTGCCAGCAGCTTAGCGAGCCTCAGGGACAGGGGAAGGGATGAGCAGTTCTTC. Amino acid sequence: CASSLASLRDRGRDEQFF.